This T cell receptor beta chain was identified in a study of vaccination effects on CD4 cells after COVID-19. Overall study findings and caveats: Vaccine- and infection-induced clones showed marked clonal contraction late following vaccination.

Assay used: immunoSEQ multiplex PCR; TCRdb lists only in-frame clones, some missing. The sample holds about 79,000 clones, 70% to 75% seen once. ViraFEST used viral peptide pools to expand antigen-specific CD4+ T cells before sequencing. The culture ran for about 11 days, and then CD4+ T cells were isolated. This clone turned up a few times. Antigen specificity is unknown. Germline lookup yields CDR1 MGHDK and CDR2 SYGVNS. CDR3 length equals 14 residues. Deletions cut 2 bases from V and 0 bases from J, with 5 bases between. The specimen was CD4+ T cells from PBMCs cultured with HCoV-229E spike peptides, collected before COVID-19 vaccination. The source of this sequence is a human donor who received a COVID-19 vaccine. The J gene is TRBJ1-5, the V gene TRBV25-1, with D unresolved. CDR3 sequence reads: CASSEPGSNQPQHF. The CDR3 DNA sequence: TGTGCCAGCAGTGAACCGGGTAGCAATCAGCCCCAGCATTTT.